A selection of T cell receptor beta chains follows, all from one sample in a study of control samples from healthy donors and cancer patients. Produced via immunoSEQ multiplex PCR; TCRdb's table is partial and in-frame only. The sample holds approximately 58,000 clones, about 90% seen once. Sequenced input: PBMCs. The receptors stem from a man in his sixties with head and neck cancer. Each CDR3 is given with its conserved first and last residue. The D gene is left open where the match is weak. Not every row has a clone size; where given, it reads once, few, many or a size class.

CDR3 length: 18
V gene: TRBV5-8
D gene: TRBD1
J gene: TRBJ1-5
clone size: -
CDR3 protein: CASSVPQGLRFNDQPQHF
CDR3 DNA: TGTGCCAGCAGCGTTCCACAGGGGCTGAGGTTTAACGATCAGCCCCAGCATTTT

CDR3 length: 17
V gene: TRBV10-3
D gene: TRBD2
J gene: TRBJ2-3
clone size: -
CDR3 protein: CAISTGTSGGSTDTQYF
CDR3 DNA: TGTGCCATCAGCACCGGGACTAGCGGGGGCAGCACAGATACGCAGTATTTT

CDR3 length: 16
V gene: TRBV7-9
D gene: TRBD1
J gene: TRBJ2-1
clone size: -
CDR3 protein: CASSLLLGQGENEQFF
CDR3 DNA: TGTGCCAGCAGCTTACTCTTAGGACAGGGGGAAAATGAGCAGTTCTTC

CDR3 length: 14
V gene: TRBV19
D gene: -
J gene: TRBJ2-3
clone size: -
CDR3 protein: CASSIDLTTDTQYF
CDR3 DNA: TGTGCCAGTAGTATAGACTTAACCACAGATACGCAGTATTTT

CDR3 length: 15
V gene: TRBV19
D gene: -
J gene: TRBJ2-3
clone size: -
CDR3 protein: CASSIGRGTLDTQYF
CDR3 DNA: TGTGCCAGTAGTATTGGAAGGGGCACACTTGATACGCAGTATTTT

CDR3 length: 17
V gene: TRBV29-1
D gene: TRBD1
J gene: TRBJ2-4
clone size: -
CDR3 protein: CSVVFVTGALAKNIQYF
CDR3 DNA: TGCAGCGTTGTTTTTGTAACAGGGGCGTTAGCCAAAAACATTCAGTACTTC

CDR3 length: 13
V gene: TRBV3-1/TRBV3-2
D gene: -
J gene: TRBJ2-2
clone size: -
CDR3 protein: CASSQVATGELFF
CDR3 DNA: TGTGCCAGCAGCCAAGTCGCCACCGGGGAGCTGTTTTTT

CDR3 length: 11
V gene: TRBV5-6
D gene: -
J gene: TRBJ1-1
clone size: -
CDR3 protein: CASSLRTEAFF
CDR3 DNA: TGTGCCAGCAGCCTGAGGACTGAAGCTTTCTTT

CDR3 length: 17
V gene: TRBV13
D gene: -
J gene: TRBJ2-5
clone size: few
CDR3 protein: CASSLDLHNRKKETQYF
CDR3 DNA: TGTGCCAGCAGCTTAGACCTACATAACAGGAAAAAAGAGACCCAGTACTTC

CDR3 length: 14
V gene: TRBV29-1
D gene: TRBD1
J gene: TRBJ2-7
clone size: -
CDR3 protein: CSVPRGTGLNEQYF
CDR3 DNA: TGCAGCGTTCCCCGCGGGACAGGGCTAAACGAGCAGTACTTC

CDR3 length: 17
V gene: TRBV7-2
D gene: -
J gene: TRBJ1-3
clone size: once
CDR3 protein: CASSLTRSVSTGNTIYF
CDR3 DNA: TGTGCCAGCAGCTTAACCCGGAGTGTTTCTACTGGAAACACCATATATTTT

CDR3 length: 15
V gene: TRBV7-9
D gene: TRBD1
J gene: TRBJ2-5
clone size: -
CDR3 protein: CASRAGGALAETQYF
CDR3 DNA: TGTGCCAGCAGAGCAGGGGGCGCTTTGGCCGAGACCCAGTACTTC

CDR3 length: 16
V gene: TRBV4-2
D gene: TRBD1
J gene: TRBJ1-1
clone size: -
CDR3 protein: CASSQVDRQGGAEAFF
CDR3 DNA: TGTGCCAGCAGCCAAGTCGACAGACAGGGTGGGGCTGAAGCTTTCTTT

CDR3 length: 16
V gene: TRBV5-1
D gene: TRBD2
J gene: TRBJ2-7
clone size: -
CDR3 protein: CASSLTPSGRPYEQYF
CDR3 DNA: TGCGCCAGCAGCTTGACACCTAGCGGGAGGCCCTACGAGCAGTACTTC

CDR3 length: 13
V gene: TRBV12-3/TRBV12-4
D gene: TRBD2
J gene: TRBJ2-4
clone size: -
CDR3 protein: CASAARGRNIQYF
CDR3 DNA: TGTGCCAGCGCCGCGCGCGGGAGGAACATTCAGTACTTC

CDR3 length: 14
V gene: TRBV30
D gene: -
J gene: TRBJ1-5
clone size: -
CDR3 protein: CAWSPGTLNQPQHF
CDR3 DNA: TGTGCCTGGAGCCCCGGGACTCTCAATCAGCCCCAGCATTTT

CDR3 length: 14
V gene: TRBV5-4
D gene: -
J gene: TRBJ2-3
clone size: -
CDR3 protein: CASSARESTDTQYF
CDR3 DNA: TGTGCCAGCAGCGCCCGGGAGAGCACAGATACGCAGTATTTT

CDR3 length: 14
V gene: TRBV10-3
D gene: -
J gene: TRBJ1-1
clone size: -
CDR3 protein: CAISEYRTDTEAFF
CDR3 DNA: TGTGCCATCAGTGAGTATCGGACTGACACTGAAGCTTTCTTT

CDR3 length: 15
V gene: TRBV6-5
D gene: TRBD1
J gene: TRBJ1-1
clone size: -
CDR3 protein: CASSYSRTGDTEAFF
CDR3 DNA: TGTGCCAGCAGTTACTCGAGGACAGGGGACACTGAAGCTTTCTTT

CDR3 length: 15
V gene: TRBV19
D gene: -
J gene: TRBJ2-3
clone size: -
CDR3 protein: CASSISPASTDTQYF
CDR3 DNA: TGTGCCAGTAGTATAAGTCCCGCAAGCACAGATACGCAGTATTTT

CDR3 length: 16
V gene: TRBV7-2
D gene: TRBD2
J gene: TRBJ2-5
clone size: -
CDR3 protein: CASSSNPGLAGETQYF
CDR3 DNA: TGTGCCAGCAGCTCAAATCCGGGACTAGCGGGAGAGACCCAGTACTTC

CDR3 length: 15
V gene: TRBV28
D gene: -
J gene: TRBJ1-3
clone size: -
CDR3 protein: CASSLFGTSGNTIYF
CDR3 DNA: TGTGCCAGCAGTTTATTCGGAACCTCTGGAAACACCATATATTTT

CDR3 length: 18
V gene: TRBV7-9
D gene: TRBD2
J gene: TRBJ2-1
clone size: -
CDR3 protein: CASSSSRGLAGLYNEQFF
CDR3 DNA: TGTGCCAGCAGCTCATCGCGGGGACTAGCGGGACTATACAATGAGCAGTTCTTC

CDR3 length: 14
V gene: TRBV7-2
D gene: TRBD2
J gene: TRBJ2-7
clone size: -
CDR3 protein: CASSLSGSSYEQYF
CDR3 DNA: TGTGCCAGCAGCCTTAGCGGGAGCTCCTACGAGCAGTACTTC

CDR3 length: 14
V gene: TRBV19
D gene: -
J gene: TRBJ1-5
clone size: -
CDR3 protein: CASSDQVSNQPQHF
CDR3 DNA: TGTGCCAGTAGCGATCAGGTTAGCAATCAGCCCCAGCATTTT

CDR3 length: 14
V gene: TRBV9
D gene: -
J gene: TRBJ2-5
clone size: -
CDR3 protein: CASSVSPREETQYF
CDR3 DNA: TGTGCCAGCAGCGTATCCCCCCGGGAAGAGACCCAGTACTTC

CDR3 length: 16
V gene: TRBV7-3
D gene: -
J gene: TRBJ1-1
clone size: once
CDR3 protein: CASSQNGGVPNTEAFF
CDR3 DNA: TGTGCCAGCAGCCAAAATGGGGGGGTCCCGAACACTGAAGCTTTCTTT

CDR3 length: 13
V gene: TRBV30
D gene: TRBD1
J gene: TRBJ1-5
clone size: -
CDR3 protein: CAWSQGGVQPQHF
CDR3 DNA: TGTGCCTGGAGCCAGGGGGGGGTACAGCCCCAGCATTTT

CDR3 length: 13
V gene: TRBV5-4
D gene: -
J gene: TRBJ2-7
clone size: -
CDR3 protein: CASSLVGLNEQYF
CDR3 DNA: TGTGCCAGCAGCTTAGTGGGGTTGAACGAGCAGTACTTC

CDR3 length: 15
V gene: TRBV11-1
D gene: -
J gene: TRBJ1-1
clone size: few
CDR3 protein: CASSLGIGANTEAFF
CDR3 DNA: TGTGCCAGCAGCTTAGGTATTGGGGCGAACACTGAAGCTTTCTTT